This paragraph reports one T cell receptor (beta chain). This entry is derived from a study of blood T cell repertoires in COVID-19. V gave up 5 bases and J gave up 0 bases; unmatched junction bases: 6. This CDR3 has 16 amino acids. Germline V CDR1 and CDR2: KGHSH, LQKENI. Libraries were prepared by immunoSEQ multiplex PCR; TCRdb keeps only in-frame clonotypes and omits some of them. The profile shows 350,000 to 400,000 clones, approximately 90% of them singletons. The receptor was derived from a woman aged 25 to 39 with acute COVID-19. Sequenced sample: PBMCs or T cells enriched from blood (not recorded which). This chain links TRBV18 with TRBJ1-3; 8 bases match TRBD1. CDR3 nucleotide sequence: TGTGCCAGCTCATCCAGGGGGCAGAGCTCTGGAAACACCATATATTTT. Residues: CASSSRGQSSGNTIYF.